These T cell receptor beta chains were read from a single sample in a study of radiotherapy plus CTLA-4 blockade in lung cancer. Only in-frame clones appear in the TCRdb table, and some are missing; sequencing was by immunoSEQ multiplex PCR. This sample has tens of thousands of clones, with less than 80% found just once. The sequencing here drew on peripheral blood, taken from a patient treated with radiotherapy plus ipilimumab. The receptor set was obtained from a human donor with non-small cell lung cancer whose response to radiotherapy plus ipilimumab could not be evaluated. Each CDR3 is given with its conserved first and last residue. D genes are given only for firm matches. Where a row states a size, it is once, few, many or the class of an expanded clone; other rows omit it.

cdr3_aa: CASSLGTGDGTDTQYF; cdr3_nt: TGCGCCAGCAGCCTAGGGACAGGGGACGGCACAGATACGCAGTATTTT; d_call: TRBD1; clone_size: NA; j_call: TRBJ2-3; v_call: TRBV5-1
cdr3_aa: CASSPQGGNTEAFF; cdr3_nt: TGTGCCAGCAGCCCCCAGGGCGGTAACACTGAAGCTTTCTTT; d_call: NA; clone_size: once; j_call: TRBJ1-1; v_call: TRBV11-1
cdr3_aa: CSVSTVSYNEQFF; cdr3_nt: TGCAGCGTTTCGACAGTATCCTACAATGAGCAGTTCTTC; d_call: NA; clone_size: NA; j_call: TRBJ2-1; v_call: TRBV29-1
cdr3_aa: CASSTLWTGRTGELFF; cdr3_nt: TGTGCCAGTAGTACGCTTTGGACAGGGAGGACCGGGGAGCTGTTTTTT; d_call: TRBD1; clone_size: few; j_call: TRBJ2-2; v_call: TRBV19
cdr3_aa: CASSPEGGQETQYF; cdr3_nt: TGTGCCAGCAGCCCTGAGGGCGGACAAGAGACCCAGTACTTC; d_call: NA; clone_size: once; j_call: TRBJ2-5; v_call: TRBV7-3
cdr3_aa: CASSFRDNYEQYF; cdr3_nt: TGTGCCAGCAGTTTCCGGGACAACTACGAGCAGTACTTC; d_call: NA; clone_size: NA; j_call: TRBJ2-7; v_call: TRBV6-5
cdr3_aa: CASSKVEASVYEQYF; cdr3_nt: TGTGCCAGTAGCAAAGTGGAGGCTAGCGTCTACGAGCAGTACTTC; d_call: NA; clone_size: few; j_call: TRBJ2-7; v_call: TRBV19
cdr3_aa: CASNLPPGQGALNTEAFF; cdr3_nt: TGTGCCAGTAACCTACCCCCGGGACAGGGGGCGCTGAACACTGAAGCTTTCTTT; d_call: TRBD1; clone_size: NA; j_call: TRBJ1-1; v_call: TRBV19
cdr3_aa: CASSATGSEKLFF; cdr3_nt: TGCGCCAGCAGCGCAACCGGGAGCGAAAAACTGTTTTTT; d_call: NA; clone_size: NA; j_call: TRBJ1-4; v_call: TRBV5-1
cdr3_aa: CASSLWANTEAFF; cdr3_nt: TGTGCCAGCAGCTTGTGGGCGAACACTGAAGCTTTCTTT; d_call: NA; clone_size: NA; j_call: TRBJ1-1; v_call: TRBV5-4
cdr3_aa: CASSLRTGSTNEKLFF; cdr3_nt: TGTGCCAGCAGCTTACGGACAGGCTCAACTAATGAAAAACTGTTTTTT; d_call: TRBD1; clone_size: NA; j_call: TRBJ1-4; v_call: TRBV5-4
cdr3_aa: CASSPDGTSTEAFF; cdr3_nt: TGTGCCAGCTCACCAGACGGGACAAGTACTGAAGCTTTCTTT; d_call: NA; clone_size: NA; j_call: TRBJ1-1; v_call: TRBV18
cdr3_aa: CASSQEGTRATDTQYF; cdr3_nt: TGCGCCAGCAGCCAAGAAGGGACTAGAGCTACAGATACGCAGTATTTT; d_call: TRBD2; clone_size: NA; j_call: TRBJ2-3; v_call: TRBV4-3
cdr3_aa: CASSSNGRTQYF; cdr3_nt: TGTGCCAGTAGTAGCAATGGGCGTACGCAGTATTTT; d_call: NA; clone_size: NA; j_call: TRBJ2-3; v_call: TRBV19
cdr3_aa: CASSGQKNTEAFF; cdr3_nt: TGTGCCAGCTCGGGACAGAAGAACACTGAAGCTTTCTTT; d_call: TRBD1; clone_size: NA; j_call: TRBJ1-1; v_call: TRBV18
cdr3_aa: CASSHGQGGSWLGYTF; cdr3_nt: TGTGCCAGCTCACACGGACAGGGGGGGTCGTGGCTTGGCTACACCTTC; d_call: TRBD1; clone_size: few; j_call: TRBJ1-2; v_call: TRBV18
cdr3_aa: CASKEGAAETQYF; cdr3_nt: TGTGCCAGCAAGGAGGGGGCCGCAGAGACCCAGTACTTC; d_call: NA; clone_size: NA; j_call: TRBJ2-5; v_call: TRBV2
cdr3_aa: CASSGWTPLHF; cdr3_nt: TGTGCCAGCAGTGGATGGACACCTCTCCACTTT; d_call: NA; clone_size: once; j_call: TRBJ1-6; v_call: TRBV2
cdr3_aa: CASSLEGTGDGGGYTF; cdr3_nt: TGCGCCAGCAGCTTGGAAGGGACAGGGGATGGTGGTGGCTACACCTTC; d_call: TRBD1; clone_size: NA; j_call: TRBJ1-2; v_call: TRBV5-1
cdr3_aa: CASSQDWQGYNQPQHF; cdr3_nt: TGTGCCAGCAGCCAAGACTGGCAGGGGTACAATCAGCCCCAGCATTTT; d_call: NA; clone_size: few; j_call: TRBJ1-5; v_call: TRBV4-2
cdr3_aa: CASSLAGVTGELFF; cdr3_nt: TGCGCCAGCAGCTTGGCCGGGGTGACCGGGGAGCTGTTTTTT; d_call: NA; clone_size: NA; j_call: TRBJ2-2; v_call: TRBV5-1
cdr3_aa: CASRSGQGWGNIQYF; cdr3_nt: TGTGCCAGCAGATCAGGACAGGGCTGGGGAAACATTCAGTACTTC; d_call: TRBD1; clone_size: NA; j_call: TRBJ2-4; v_call: TRBV6-1